The clone carrying this TCR beta chain was seen a handful of times. Antigen unknown. V was shortened by 3 bases and J by 0 bases, with 8 bases between the two germline ends. The CDR3 length is 14 residues. Germline V lookup: CDR1 LGHNA, CDR2 YNFKEQ. The data were taken from a study of CD8+ T cells in alopecia areata. Looking at the study overall: For the treated group, dosing was oral tofacitinib at 5 to 10 mg twice daily. Dosing with tofacitinib proceeded for 6 to 18 months, followed by 6 months off drug.

Once RNA had been extracted, it was reverse transcribed into cDNA to act as the sequencing template. Repertoires were generated with immunoSEQ multiplex PCR, while TCRdb's copy carries only in-frame clones and drops some. The sample has over 120,000 clones, 51% seen once. Study-wide results and caveats: In lesional scalp, particularly from alopecia totalis/universalis, clonality was higher than in normal scalp. Sequences from scalp samples also cover resident alphabeta T cells of normal skin.

The clonotype comes from a human donor with alopecia areata. J is TRBJ1-1 and V is TRBV4-2, with D unresolved. The source material was CD4+ T cells sorted from blood, sampled at week 0. As DNA, the CDR3 is TGTGCCAGCAGCCAGTCCATCTTGAACACTGAAGCTTTCTTT. Translating gives CASSQSILNTEAFF.